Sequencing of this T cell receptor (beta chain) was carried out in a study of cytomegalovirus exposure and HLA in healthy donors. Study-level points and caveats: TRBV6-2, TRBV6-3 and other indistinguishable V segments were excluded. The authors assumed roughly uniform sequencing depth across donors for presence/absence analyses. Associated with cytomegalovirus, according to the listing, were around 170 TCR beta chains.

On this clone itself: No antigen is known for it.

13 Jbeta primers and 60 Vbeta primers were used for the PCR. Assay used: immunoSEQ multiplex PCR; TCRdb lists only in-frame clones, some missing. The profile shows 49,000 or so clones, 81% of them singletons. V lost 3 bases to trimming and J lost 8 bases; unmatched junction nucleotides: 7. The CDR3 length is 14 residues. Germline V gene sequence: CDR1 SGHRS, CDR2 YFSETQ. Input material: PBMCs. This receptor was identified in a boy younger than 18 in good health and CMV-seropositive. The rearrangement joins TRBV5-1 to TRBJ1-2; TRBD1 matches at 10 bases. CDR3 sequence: CASSSSGTGDGYTF. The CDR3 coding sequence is TGCGCCAGCAGCTCCTCCGGGACAGGGGACGGCTACACCTTC.